This passage covers 19 T cell receptor beta chains from one sample sequenced in a study of CD8 T cells in Susac syndrome. A quantity of roughly 0.5 to 1 ug RNA underwent reverse transcription using random hexamers. From the immunoSEQ multiplex PCR reads, TCRdb called clonotypes with MiXCR, one entry per CDR3 protein. The table includes 70,000 or so distinct CDR3 sequences, about 95% detected once. Sample: CD8+ T cells from PBMCs. The receptors come from a human donor with multiple sclerosis.

The chain employs TRBV27 and TRBJ1-6, with 7 bases matching TRBD1. From germline, CDR1 is MNHEY and CDR2 SMNVEV (reference sequence). V shed 5 bases, J shed 7 bases, and the junction held 14 bases outside the gene matches. This CDR3 has 17 residues. The CDR3: CASSTSGTAQLNSPLHF. As DNA, the CDR3 is TGTGCCAGCAGTACCTCCGGGACAGCGCAATTGAATTCACCCCTCCACTTT.

This sequence joins TRBV5-1 and TRBJ1-3; maybe TRBD1 (6 bases). CDR1 is SGHRS and CDR2 is YFSETQ in the germline V gene. The CDR3 is 16 amino acids. Trimming shortened V by 4 bases and J by 4 bases, and 18 bases separated the two germline ends. As DNA, the CDR3 is TGCGCCAGCAGCCCATATCAGGGGTACATGGGAAACACCATATATTTT. Translating gives CASSPYQGYMGNTIYF.

This sequence joins TRBV30 and TRBJ2-1; no firm D call. The CDR3 length is 14 residues. Germline V gives CDR1 GTSNPN, CDR2 SVGIG (reference sequence). V lost 0 bases, J lost 7 bases, and 13 bases lay in between. The CDR3 spells CAWSVQPSGNEQFF. The CDR3 DNA reads as TGTGCCTGGAGTGTACAACCCTCGGGTAATGAGCAGTTCTTC.

This chain uses TRBV28 with TRBJ2-1, with 7 bases fitting TRBD2. The trim removed 10 bases at V and 4 bases at J, leaving 1 base unmatched. Germline V gene lookup returns CDR1 MDHEN and CDR2 SYDVKM. CDR3 size: 11 residues. The CDR3 DNA sequence: TGTGCCACCGGGAGGTACAATGAGCAGTTCTTC. This gives the protein CATGRYNEQFF.

The CDR3 region has the DNA TGCGCCAGCAGCCTAGGACAGCACTACGAGCAGTACTTC. Its protein is CASSLGQHYEQYF. The V and J genes are TRBV5-1 and TRBJ2-7; D might be TRBD1 (6 bases). The ends were cut back, 4 bases at V and 3 bases at J, with 11 bases in the middle. CDR3 length: 13 residues. Germline V gene lookup returns CDR1 SGHRS and CDR2 YFSETQ. The full variable domain, in which reference TRBV5-1 and TRBJ2-7 provide the parts outside the CDR3, is KAGVTQTPRYLIKTRGQQVTLSCSPISGHRSVSWYQQTPGQGLQFLFEYFSETQRNKGNFPGRFSGRQFSNSRSEMNVSTLELGDSALYLCASSLGQHYEQYFGPGTRLTVT.

V gene TRBV27 combines with J gene TRBJ1-2; D not resolved. The length of the CDR3 is 12 residues. The V gene lost 5 bases and the J gene lost 11 bases, with 15 bases spanning the gap. Germline-derived CDR1 and CDR2 are MNHEY and SMNVEV (reference sequence). DNA of the CDR3: TGTGCCAGCAGTCCGCCCCTGGGAGCGTACACCTTC. Its translation: CASSPPLGAYTF.

CDR3 amino acids: CASSGRGKVNTEAFF. The DNA for the CDR3 is TGCGCCAGCAGCGGGAGGGGTAAGGTAAACACTGAAGCTTTCTTT. This chain connects TRBV4-3 to TRBJ1-1, with a tentative D call TRBD1 (5 bases). The CDR3 loop spans 15 amino acids. V was cut by 5 bases and J by 2 bases, with 15 bases left in between. Germline V lookup: CDR1 LGHNA, CDR2 YSLEER.

J is TRBJ2-1 and V is TRBV2, with 9 bases matching TRBD2. The CDR3 totals 14 residues. Germline trimming cut 10 bases from V and 3 bases from J; bases unmatched to any gene: 7. CDR1 is SNHLY and CDR2 is FYNNEI in the germline V gene. CDR3 nucleotide sequence: TGTGCCACAGGGGCTAGCGGGAACTACAATGAGCAGTTCTTC. As protein: CATGASGNYNEQFF.

The CDR3, as DNA: TGTGCCAGCACCAAGGGAGGGGGGACAGATACGCAGTATTTT. Protein sequence: CASTKGGGTDTQYF. The chain has TRBV7-2 and TRBJ2-3, with D possibly being TRBD2 (7 bases). Germline values: CDR1 SGHTA, CDR2 FQGNSA. V gave up 7 bases and J gave up 3 bases, with 14 bases separating them. The CDR3 length is 14 residues.

V gene TRBV6-6 combines with J gene TRBJ1-3; D is undetermined. Trimming removed 5 bases at V and 0 bases at J, with 8 bases between. Germline V gives CDR1 MNHNY, CDR2 SVGAGI (reference sequence). The CDR3 covers 14 residues. In DNA form, the CDR3 reads TGTGCCAGCAGTGGTTCGAGCTCTGGAAACACCATATATTTT. Protein sequence: CASSGSSSGNTIYF.

The J gene is TRBJ2-3, the V gene TRBV7-9; D may be TRBD1 (6 bases). CDR3 size: 14 residues. Trimming pared 0 bases from V and 6 bases from J, leaving 10 bases between. From germline, CDR1 is SEHNR and CDR2 FQNEAQ (reference sequence). The CDR3 DNA follows: TGTGCCAGCAGCTTAGCGGGGGCAGCGGATACGCAGTATTTT. This encodes CASSLAGAADTQYF.

This chain joins TRBV12-3 or TRBV12-4 and TRBJ1-5; D gene ambiguous. The CDR3 extends over 12 amino acids. Trimming stripped 4 bases from V and 4 bases from J, with 5 bases between. The CDR3 sequence is CASSSPNQPQHF. Here the CDR3 DNA reads TGTGCCAGCAGTTCCCCAAATCAGCCCCAGCATTTT.

CDR3 loop: CASTNDPGGELFF. CDR3 coding DNA: TGTGCCAGCACCAATGACCCGGGAGGGGAGCTGTTTTTT. The V call is TRBV12-3 or TRBV12-4, the J call TRBJ2-2, with D perhaps matching TRBD2 (5 bases). The CDR3 is 13 residues long. Trimming stripped 7 bases from V and 8 bases from J, with 14 bases between.

CDR3 amino acids: CASSLATSGRSQETQYF. DNA of the CDR3: TGTGCCAGCAGCTTAGCGACTAGCGGGAGGAGTCAAGAGACCCAGTACTTC. The chain couples TRBV7-6 to TRBJ2-5, with TRBD2 identical over 13 bases. Germline-derived CDR1 and CDR2 are SGHVS and FNYEAQ. J was trimmed by 2 bases and V by 0 bases; bases with no gene match: 3. The CDR3 is made up of 17 amino acids.

The chain employs TRBV12-5 and TRBJ2-7; 13 bases match TRBD2. The CDR3 extends over 18 amino acids. Per the germline V gene, CDR1 is LGHNT and CDR2 is FRNRAP. The V segment lost 7 bases and the J segment 0 bases; nucleotides outside the gene matches: 12. The CDR3 DNA sequence: TGTGCTAGTGCTCCGGGGGGACTAGCGGGAACACACTCCTACGAGCAGTACTTC. Encoded protein: CASAPGGLAGTHSYEQYF.

This chain connects TRBV7-6 to TRBJ2-2; TRBD1 is a possible D gene (6 bases). There are 17 residues in the CDR3. The germline CDR1 and CDR2 sequences are SGHVS and FNYEAQ. V was shortened by 3 bases and J by 4 bases, with 18 bases between the two germline ends. CDR3 region: CASSLYHTGLSTGELFF. The CDR3 region has the DNA TGTGCCAGCAGCTTGTACCATACAGGGCTGAGCACCGGGGAGCTGTTTTTT.

This clonotype was recorded once. The chain joins TRBV12-3 or TRBV12-4 to TRBJ1-2; the D gene is possibly TRBD1 (6 bases). The CDR3 length is 16 residues. Trimming left V 2 bases short and J 2 bases short, with 15 bases between. CDR3 amino acids: CASSLSQTGGNYGYTF. Written as DNA, the CDR3 is TGTGCCAGCAGTTTATCCCAGACAGGAGGCAACTATGGCTACACCTTC.

The J gene is TRBJ2-1, the V gene TRBV9, with a possible D match to TRBD2 (5 bases). Per germline, CDR1 SGDLS and CDR2 YYNGEE. V shed 4 bases and J shed 4 bases, with 21 bases lying between them. The CDR3 length is 17 residues. CDR3 in amino acids: CASSLNQRDRRYNEQFF. The CDR3 region has the DNA TGTGCCAGCAGCTTGAACCAGAGGGATAGGAGGTACAATGAGCAGTTCTTC.

V usage is TRBV7-2 and J usage is TRBJ2-3, with D unclear. The ends were cut back, 3 bases at V and 1 base at J, with 8 bases in the middle. This CDR3 comprises 14 residues. From germline, CDR1 is SGHTA and CDR2 FQGNSA. CDR3 in DNA: TGTGCCAGCAGCTTTTTCCACGGCACAGATACGCAGTATTTT. It encodes CASSFFHGTDTQYF. The full variable domain, its missing parts supplied by reference TRBV7-2 and TRBJ2-3, is GAGVSQSPSNKVTEKGKDVELRCDPISGHTALYWYRQSLGQGLEFLIYFQGNSAPDKSGLPSDRFSAERTGGSVSTLTIQRTQQEDSAVYLCASSFFHGTDTQYFGPGTRLTVL.